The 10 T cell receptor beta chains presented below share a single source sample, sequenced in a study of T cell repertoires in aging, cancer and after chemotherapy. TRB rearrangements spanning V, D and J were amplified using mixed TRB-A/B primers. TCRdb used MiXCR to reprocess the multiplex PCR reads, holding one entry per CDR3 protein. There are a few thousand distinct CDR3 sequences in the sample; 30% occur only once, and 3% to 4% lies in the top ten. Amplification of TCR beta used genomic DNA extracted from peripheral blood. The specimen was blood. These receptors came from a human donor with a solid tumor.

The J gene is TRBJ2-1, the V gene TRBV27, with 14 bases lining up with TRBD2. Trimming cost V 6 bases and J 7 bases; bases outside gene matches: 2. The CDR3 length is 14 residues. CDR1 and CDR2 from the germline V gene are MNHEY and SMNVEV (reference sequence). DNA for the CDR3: TGTGCCAGCAGGGGGACTAGCGGGAGAAATGAGCAGTTCTTC. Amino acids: CASRGTSGRNEQFF.

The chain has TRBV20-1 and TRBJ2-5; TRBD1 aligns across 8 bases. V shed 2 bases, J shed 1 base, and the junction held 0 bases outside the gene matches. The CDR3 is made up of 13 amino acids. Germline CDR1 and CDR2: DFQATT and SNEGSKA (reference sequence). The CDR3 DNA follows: TGCAGTGCTAGACAGGGGGCCCAAGAGACCCAGTACTTC. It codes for CSARQGAQETQYF.

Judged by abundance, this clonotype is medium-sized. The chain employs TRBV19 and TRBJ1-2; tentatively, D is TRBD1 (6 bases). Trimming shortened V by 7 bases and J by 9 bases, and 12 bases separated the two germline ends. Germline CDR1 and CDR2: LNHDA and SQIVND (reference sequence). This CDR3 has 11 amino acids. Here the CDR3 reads CASKQGVSYTF. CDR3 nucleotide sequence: TGTGCCAGTAAACAGGGAGTAAGCTACACCTTC.

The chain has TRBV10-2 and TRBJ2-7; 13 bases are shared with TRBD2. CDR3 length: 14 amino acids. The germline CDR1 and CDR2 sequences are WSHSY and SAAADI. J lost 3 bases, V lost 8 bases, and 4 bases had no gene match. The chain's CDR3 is CASGGLAGVYEQYF. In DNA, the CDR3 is TGCGCCAGCGGAGGACTAGCGGGAGTCTACGAGCAGTACTTC.

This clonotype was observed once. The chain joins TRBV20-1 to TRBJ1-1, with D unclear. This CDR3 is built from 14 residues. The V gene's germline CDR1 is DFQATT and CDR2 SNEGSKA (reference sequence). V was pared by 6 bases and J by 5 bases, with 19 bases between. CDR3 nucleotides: TGCAGTGCCCTCACGGGGATAGGGAGGACTGAAGCTTTCTTT. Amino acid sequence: CSALTGIGRTEAFF.

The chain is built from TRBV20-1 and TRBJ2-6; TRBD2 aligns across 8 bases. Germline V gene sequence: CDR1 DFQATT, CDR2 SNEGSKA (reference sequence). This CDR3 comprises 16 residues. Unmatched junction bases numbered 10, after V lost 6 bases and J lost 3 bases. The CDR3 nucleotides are TGCAGTGCCGAGAGACTAGCGACCCTTGGGGCCAACGTCCTGACTTTC. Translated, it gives CSAERLATLGANVLTF.

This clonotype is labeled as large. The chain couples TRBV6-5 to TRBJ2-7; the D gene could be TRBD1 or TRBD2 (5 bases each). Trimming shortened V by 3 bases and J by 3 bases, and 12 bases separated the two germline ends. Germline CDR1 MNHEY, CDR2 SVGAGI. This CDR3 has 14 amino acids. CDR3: CASSYRGRNYEQYF. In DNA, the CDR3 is TGTGCCAGCAGTTATAGGGGACGGAACTACGAGCAGTACTTC.

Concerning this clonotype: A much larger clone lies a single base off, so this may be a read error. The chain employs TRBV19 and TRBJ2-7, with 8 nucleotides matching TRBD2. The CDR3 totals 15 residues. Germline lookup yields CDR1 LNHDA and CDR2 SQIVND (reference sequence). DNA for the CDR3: TGTTCCAGTAGTAGCAGGCGGGAGGTCGCCTACGAGCAGTACTTC. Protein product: CSSSSRREVAYEQYF.

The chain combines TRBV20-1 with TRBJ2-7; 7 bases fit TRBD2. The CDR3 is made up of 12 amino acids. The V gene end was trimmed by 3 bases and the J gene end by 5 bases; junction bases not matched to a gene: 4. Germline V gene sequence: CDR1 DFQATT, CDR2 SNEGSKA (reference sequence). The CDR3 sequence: CSASRLADEQYF. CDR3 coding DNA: TGCAGTGCTAGCCGACTAGCTGACGAGCAGTACTTC.

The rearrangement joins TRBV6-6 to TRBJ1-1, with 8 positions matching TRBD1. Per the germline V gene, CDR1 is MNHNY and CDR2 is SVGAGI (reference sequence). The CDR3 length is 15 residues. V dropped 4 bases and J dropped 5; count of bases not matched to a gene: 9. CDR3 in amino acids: CASSSTTGARTEAFF. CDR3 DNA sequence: TGTGCCAGCAGTTCTACGACAGGGGCTAGGACTGAAGCTTTCTTT.